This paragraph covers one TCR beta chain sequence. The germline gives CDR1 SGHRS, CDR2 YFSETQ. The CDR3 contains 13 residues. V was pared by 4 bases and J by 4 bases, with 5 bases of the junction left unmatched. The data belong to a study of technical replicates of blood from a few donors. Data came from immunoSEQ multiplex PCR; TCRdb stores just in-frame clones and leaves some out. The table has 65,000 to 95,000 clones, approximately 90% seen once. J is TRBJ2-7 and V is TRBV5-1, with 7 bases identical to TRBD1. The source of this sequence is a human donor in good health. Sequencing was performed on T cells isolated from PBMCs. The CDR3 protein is CASSVDREYEQYF. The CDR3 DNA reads TGCGCCAGCAGCGTTGACAGGGAGTACGAGCAGTACTTC. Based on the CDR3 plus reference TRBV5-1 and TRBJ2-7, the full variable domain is KAGVTQTPRYLIKTRGQQVTLSCSPISGHRSVSWYQQTPGQGLQFLFEYFSETQRNKGNFPGRFSGRQFSNSRSEMNVSTLELGDSALYLCASSVDREYEQYFGPGTRLTVT.